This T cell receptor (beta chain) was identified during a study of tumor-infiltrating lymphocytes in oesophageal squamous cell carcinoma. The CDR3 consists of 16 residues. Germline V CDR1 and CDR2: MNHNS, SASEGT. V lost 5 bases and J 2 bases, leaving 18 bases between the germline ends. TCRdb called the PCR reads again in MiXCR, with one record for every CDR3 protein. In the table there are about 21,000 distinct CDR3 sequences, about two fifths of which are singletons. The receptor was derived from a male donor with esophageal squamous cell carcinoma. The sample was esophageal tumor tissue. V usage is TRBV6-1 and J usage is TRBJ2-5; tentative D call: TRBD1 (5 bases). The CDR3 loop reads CASSFPAGKAQETQYF. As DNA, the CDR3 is TGTGCCAGCAGTTTCCCAGCAGGGAAGGCTCAAGAGACCCAGTACTTC.